This TCR beta chain stems from a study of control samples from healthy donors and cancer patients. This clone was seen just once. Clones were read by immunoSEQ multiplex PCR, and TCRdb kept only the in-frame ones, dropping some. This table has 150,000 to 200,000 clones, about 86% appearing once. This CDR3 is built from 13 residues. Germline V gene lookup returns CDR1 MNHEY and CDR2 SMNVEV (reference sequence). Unmatched junction bases numbered 3, after V lost 5 bases and J lost 2 bases. J is TRBJ2-7 and V is TRBV27, with 7 bases lining up with TRBD1. The sequenced sample consisted of blood. The TCR sequence derives from a man younger than 35 in good health. For the CDR3, the DNA is TGTGCCAGCAGTCTACAGGGGACCTACGAGCAGTACTTC. This encodes CASSLQGTYEQYF.